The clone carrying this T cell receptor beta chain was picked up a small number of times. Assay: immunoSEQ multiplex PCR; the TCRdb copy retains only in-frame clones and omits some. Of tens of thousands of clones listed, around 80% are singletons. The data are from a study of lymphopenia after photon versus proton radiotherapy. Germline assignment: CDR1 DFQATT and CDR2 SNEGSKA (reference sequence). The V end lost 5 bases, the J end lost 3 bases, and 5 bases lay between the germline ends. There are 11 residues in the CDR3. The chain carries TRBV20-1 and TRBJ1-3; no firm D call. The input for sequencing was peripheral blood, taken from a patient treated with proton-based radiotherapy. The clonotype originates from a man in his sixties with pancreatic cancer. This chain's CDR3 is CSAVNGNTIYF. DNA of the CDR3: TGCAGTGCTGTAAATGGAAACACCATATATTTT.